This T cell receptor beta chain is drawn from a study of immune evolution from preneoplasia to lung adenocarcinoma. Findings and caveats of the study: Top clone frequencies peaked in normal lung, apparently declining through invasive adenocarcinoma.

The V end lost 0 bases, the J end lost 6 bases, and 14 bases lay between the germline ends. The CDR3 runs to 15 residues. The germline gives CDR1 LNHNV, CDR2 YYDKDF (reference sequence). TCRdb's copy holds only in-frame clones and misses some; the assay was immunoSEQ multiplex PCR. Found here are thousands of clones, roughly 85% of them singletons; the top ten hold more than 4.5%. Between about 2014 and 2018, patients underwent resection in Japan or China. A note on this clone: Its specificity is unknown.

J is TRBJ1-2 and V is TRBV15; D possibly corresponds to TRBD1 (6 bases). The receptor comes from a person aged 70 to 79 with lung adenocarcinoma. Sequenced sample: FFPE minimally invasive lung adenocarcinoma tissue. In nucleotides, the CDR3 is TGTGCCACCAGCAGAGACGGACAGAACTCTCATGGCTACACCTTC. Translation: CATSRDGQNSHGYTF. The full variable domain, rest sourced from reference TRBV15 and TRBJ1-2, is DAMVIQNPRYQVTQFGKPVTLSCSQTLNHNVMYWYQQKSSQAPKLLFHYYDKDFNNEADTPDNFQSRRPNTSFCFLDIRSPGLGDTAMYLCATSRDGQNSHGYTFGSGTRLTVV.